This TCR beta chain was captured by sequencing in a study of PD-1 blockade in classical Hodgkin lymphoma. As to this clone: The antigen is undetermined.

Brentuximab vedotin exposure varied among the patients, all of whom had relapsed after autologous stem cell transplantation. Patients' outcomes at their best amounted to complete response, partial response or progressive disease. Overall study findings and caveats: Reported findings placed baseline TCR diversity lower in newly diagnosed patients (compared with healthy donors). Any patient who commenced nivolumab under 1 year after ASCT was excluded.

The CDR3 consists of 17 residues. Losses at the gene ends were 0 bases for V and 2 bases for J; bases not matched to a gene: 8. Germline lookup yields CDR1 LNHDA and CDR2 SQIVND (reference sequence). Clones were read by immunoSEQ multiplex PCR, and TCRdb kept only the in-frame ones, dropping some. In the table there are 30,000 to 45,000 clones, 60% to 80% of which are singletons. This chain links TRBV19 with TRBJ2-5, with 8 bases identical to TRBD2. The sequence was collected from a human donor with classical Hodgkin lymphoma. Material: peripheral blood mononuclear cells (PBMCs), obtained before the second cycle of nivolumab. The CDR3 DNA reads TGTGCCAGTAGTATAGAGGGTCGGACTAGCAGTCAAGAGACCCAGTACTTC. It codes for CASSIEGRTSSQETQYF.